Listed here is a single T cell receptor (beta chain). The sample holds other DNA sequences that translate to the same CDR3. The entry originates in a study of shared clonotypes between healthy human individuals. TCRdb keeps only in-frame clones here, not all; method: immunoSEQ multiplex PCR. The sample lists about 1.4 million clones, roughly 96% occurring once. The CDR3 runs to 12 residues. Germline loops: CDR1 MDHEN, CDR2 SYDVKM. The V end was cut by 2 bases, the J end by 3 bases, with 5 bases between. This receptor was taken from a young man in good health. Sample: naive CD4+ T cells sorted from blood. Subset specified: CD45RA+ positively selected. The genes are TRBV28 and TRBJ2-7; D call uncertain. The CDR3 is CASSLVGYEQYF. CDR3 DNA: TGTGCCAGCAGTTTAGTTGGCTACGAGCAGTACTTC.